What follows are 22 T cell receptor beta chains derived from one specimen sequenced in a study of blood T cell repertoires in COVID-19. Using immunoSEQ multiplex PCR, the repertoire was profiled, and TCRdb retains in-frame clones only, with some absent. In the table there are approximately 270,000 clones, about four fifths of which are singletons. Input material: peripheral blood. All receptors come from a person aged 65 to 85 with COVID-19, enrolled during active disease.

This clone has just a few counts. Other DNA sequences in this specimen translate into the identical CDR3. The V call is TRBV12-3 or TRBV12-4, the J call TRBJ1-1; D is perhaps TRBD1 (6 bases). Between the trimmed V and J ends, which lost 2 bases and 4 bases, there was a span of 8 bases. CDR3 length: 13 amino acids. In nucleotides, the CDR3 is TGTGCCAGCAGTTTACAGGGGTTCACTGAAGCTTTCTTT. Its protein product is CASSLQGFTEAFF.

The chain uses TRBV18 and TRBJ1-5; 8 bases fit TRBD1. The CDR3 runs to 14 residues. The trim removed 6 bases at V and 2 bases at J, leaving 3 bases unmatched. Germline V gives CDR1 KGHSH, CDR2 LQKENI. The chain's CDR3 is CASSAGQGNQPQHF. In DNA, the CDR3 is TGTGCCAGCTCGGCGGGACAGGGCAATCAGCCCCAGCATTTT. Full variable domain (outside the CDR3, taken from reference TRBV18 and TRBJ1-5): NAGVMQNPRHLVRRRGQEARLRCSPMKGHSHVYWYRQLPEEGLKFMVYLQKENIIDESGMPKERFSAEFPKEGPSILRIQQVVRGDSAAYFCASSAGQGNQPQHFGDGTRLSIL.

The V call is TRBV29-1, the J call TRBJ1-2, with D unclear. Trimming shortened V by 2 bases and J by 7 bases, and 8 bases separated the two germline ends. Germline V gene data show CDR1 as SQVTM and CDR2 as ANQGSEA. The CDR3 consists of 11 residues. CDR3 loop: CSVEFRSGYTF. The CDR3 coding sequence is TGCAGCGTTGAATTCCGTTCTGGCTACACCTTC. Combining the CDR3 with reference TRBV29-1 and TRBJ1-2 gives the whole variable domain SAVISQKPSRDICQRGTSLTIQCQVDSQVTMMFWYRQQPGQSLTLIATANQGSEATYESGFVIDKFPISRPNLTFSTLTVSNMSPEDSSIYLCSVEFRSGYTFGSGTRLTVV.

The chain employs TRBV5-1 and TRBJ2-3; D unclear. This CDR3 has 14 residues. Trimming removed 0 bases at V and 1 base at J, with 6 bases between. Germline V lookup: CDR1 SGHRS, CDR2 YFSETQ. CDR3 region: CASSLGSGTDTQYF. The DNA of the CDR3 is TGCGCCAGCAGCTTGGGGTCAGGCACAGATACGCAGTATTTT.

J is TRBJ1-6 and V is TRBV7-8; D unclear. Deletions cut 3 bases from V and 5 bases from J, with 8 bases between. Looked up from germline, CDR1 is SGHVS and CDR2 is FQNEAQ. The CDR3 covers 14 residues. The chain's CDR3 is CASSFNRDNSPLHF. DNA for the CDR3: TGTGCCAGCAGCTTTAACAGAGATAATTCACCCCTCCACTTT.

This chain uses TRBV18 with TRBJ1-6; TRBD1 agrees at 7 bases. The CDR3 runs 15 residues. V was clipped by 3 bases and J by 8 bases; unmatched bases: 7. Per the germline V gene, CDR1 is KGHSH and CDR2 is LQKENI. As DNA, the CDR3 is TGTGCCAGCTCACCCGAGTTCAGGGGGGATTCACCCCTCCACTTT. It specifies CASSPEFRGDSPLHF.

This chain uses TRBV7-2 with TRBJ1-1; possibly TRBD1 for D (6 bases). The CDR3 length is 13 residues. From germline, CDR1 is SGHTA and CDR2 FQGNSA. Trimming took 5 bases from V and 3 from J, leaving 10 bases between them. CDR3 DNA sequence: TGTGCCAGCAGCCAGGACAGTGACACTGAAGCTTTCTTT. It specifies CASSQDSDTEAFF.

The chain recombines TRBV10-3 with TRBJ2-1, with 10 bases identical to TRBD1. Germline V gene data show CDR1 as ENHRY and CDR2 as SYGVKD. This CDR3 is built from 16 residues. Losses at the gene ends were 0 bases for V and 7 bases for J; bases not matched to a gene: 6. CDR3 amino acids: CAISESGTGERNEQFF. CDR3 sequence (DNA): TGTGCCATCAGTGAGTCAGGGACAGGGGAGAGGAATGAGCAGTTCTTC.

The V gene is TRBV10-3, the J gene TRBJ1-3; 8 nucleotides agree with TRBD1. CDR1 is ENHRY, CDR2 SYGVKD, per germline. J gave up 4 bases and V 3 bases, and 11 bases lay outside the gene matches. The length of the CDR3 is 17 residues. This chain's CDR3 is CAISDPDRGVGGNTIYF. The CDR3 DNA reads TGTGCCATCAGTGACCCCGACAGGGGAGTGGGAGGAAACACCATATATTTT.

This clone is a singleton in its sample. V gene TRBV12-3 or TRBV12-4 combines with J gene TRBJ2-4, with no clear D. This CDR3 contains 12 residues. V was cut by 4 bases and J by 6 bases, with 7 bases left in between. The CDR3 region has the DNA TGTGCCAGCAGTTCACCCAGAAACATTCAGTACTTC. It translates to CASSSPRNIQYF.

The V gene is TRBV3-1 (or the pseudogene TRBV3-2), the J gene TRBJ2-1; 14 nucleotides line up with TRBD2. V trimming: 6 bases; J trimming: 0 bases; junction bases outside the gene matches: 7. Per germline, CDR1 LGHDT and CDR2 YNNKEL (reference sequence). CDR3 length: 18 residues. CDR3 sequence (DNA): TGTGCCAGCAGGCCGGGACTAGCGGGGGCTTCCTCCTACAATGAGCAGTTCTTC. This codes for CASRPGLAGASSYNEQFF.

This chain joins TRBV11-2 and TRBJ1-1, with D tentatively TRBD1 (6 bases). The CDR3 sequence is 13 residues long. Germline CDR1 is SGHAT and CDR2 is FQNNGV. Trimming shortened V by 1 base and J by 3 bases, and 6 bases separated the two germline ends. CDR3 DNA sequence: TGTGCCAGCAGCTTAGCAGGGGACACTGAAGCTTTCTTT. It encodes CASSLAGDTEAFF.

This clone was picked up a small number of times. This chain connects TRBV7-2 to TRBJ2-3; no clear D. There are 14 residues in the CDR3. Looked up from germline, CDR1 is SGHTA and CDR2 is FQGNSA. V gave up 4 bases and J gave up 1 base, with 9 bases separating them. This CDR3 is CASSSKPGTDTQYF. CDR3 nucleotide sequence: TGTGCCAGCAGCTCCAAACCAGGCACAGATACGCAGTATTTT. Looking up the rest from reference TRBV7-2 and TRBJ2-3 gives the full variable domain: GAGVSQSPSNKVTEKGKDVELRCDPISGHTALYWYRQSLGQGLEFLIYFQGNSAPDKSGLPSDRFSAERTGGSVSTLTIQRTQQEDSAVYLCASSSKPGTDTQYFGPGTRLTVL.

This chain connects TRBV28 to TRBJ1-2; 9 bases line up with TRBD1. Trimming took 5 bases from V and 5 from J; bases not matched to a gene: 6. In germline, CDR1 is MDHEN, CDR2 SYDVKM. CDR3 length: 14 amino acids. The CDR3 DNA sequence: TGTGCCAGCAGTGCCGGGACAGGGCTGTATGGCTACACCTTC. Its translation: CASSAGTGLYGYTF.

Only a few counts were recorded for this clone. V usage is TRBV11-2 and J usage is TRBJ2-7; D is uncertain. The CDR3 runs to 16 residues. Germline lookup yields CDR1 SGHAT and CDR2 FQNNGV. Trimming took off 1 base at V and 3 bases at J, with 16 bases between the two ends. The CDR3 region has the DNA TGTGCCAGCAGCTTAGGCCCGGATACTAATTACTACGAGCAGTACTTC. Protein: CASSLGPDTNYYEQYF.

The chain carries TRBV20-1 and TRBJ2-1, with a tentative D call TRBD2 (7 bases). Trimming pared 3 bases from V and 5 bases from J, leaving 20 bases between. CDR1 is DFQATT, CDR2 SNEGSKA, per germline (reference sequence). The CDR3 covers 16 residues. DNA of the CDR3: TGCAGTGCTAGTCTGTGGGGGGGGGCCGTAGACAATGAGCAGTTCTTC. Translated: CSASLWGGAVDNEQFF.

As regards this clone: Other DNA sequences in the sample encode the same CDR3. The V gene is TRBV3-1 (or the pseudogene TRBV3-2), the J gene TRBJ2-2; 8 bases match TRBD2. The V and J ends lost 6 bases and 6 bases, in that order; junction bases with no gene match: 12. The CDR3 is made up of 16 amino acids. Per the germline V gene, CDR1 is LGHDT and CDR2 is YNNKEL (reference sequence). CDR3 in amino acids: CASRSSGTSSPGELFF. CDR3 sequence (DNA): TGTGCCAGCAGGTCCTCCGGGACTAGTTCCCCCGGGGAGCTGTTTTTT.

This clone was observed a single time. The chain uses TRBV5-4 and TRBJ2-1, with 8 bases that match TRBD2. J was trimmed by 9 bases and V by 4 bases; bases with no gene match: 9. The CDR3 consists of 14 residues. Per germline, CDR1 SGHNT and CDR2 YYREEE (reference sequence). The CDR3 DNA is TGTGCCAGCAGCCAAAGGACTAGCTCGAGTGAGCAGTTCTTC. It yields the protein CASSQRTSSSEQFF.

The chain couples TRBV5-5 to TRBJ2-5; 9 nucleotides align to TRBD2. After removal of 4 bases from V and 5 bases from J, the junction contained 9 bases not matched to a gene. The CDR3 sequence is 15 residues long. Germline CDR1 reads SGHKS; CDR2 reads YYEKEE (reference sequence). The CDR3 region has the DNA TGTGCCAGCAGCATTAGCGGGAGTAGTCGGGAGACCCAGTACTTC. As protein: CASSISGSSRETQYF.

V and J are TRBV19 and TRBJ2-1; TRBD1 aligns across 9 bases. The germline CDR1 and CDR2 sequences are LNHDA and SQIVND (reference sequence). The CDR3 spans 15 residues. With 5 bases clipped from V and 10 bases from J, the junction kept 12 bases outside the gene matches. The CDR3 protein is CASSVRQGGQGEQFF. The CDR3 coding sequence is TGTGCCAGTAGTGTCAGACAGGGGGGGCAGGGAGAGCAGTTCTTC.

The rearrangement links TRBV3-1 (or the pseudogene TRBV3-2) to TRBJ2-3, with 15 bases identical to TRBD2. The CDR3 has 18 residues. The V segment lost 4 bases and the J segment 2 bases; nucleotides outside the gene matches: 7. Germline CDR1 is LGHDT and CDR2 is YNNKEL (reference sequence). CDR3 protein: CASSPTGLAGGVTDTQYF. In DNA, the CDR3 is TGTGCCAGCAGCCCGACCGGACTAGCGGGAGGGGTCACAGATACGCAGTATTTT.

The genes are TRBV19 and TRBJ2-4, with a weak D call TRBD1 (7 bases). Trimming shortened V by 5 bases and J by 0 bases, and 11 bases separated the two germline ends. The CDR3 covers 15 residues. Germline assignment: CDR1 LNHDA and CDR2 SQIVND (reference sequence). The CDR3 region is CASSFQGGAKNIQYF. As DNA, the CDR3 is TGTGCCAGTAGTTTTCAGGGGGGAGCCAAAAACATTCAGTACTTC.